The entry below gives a single T cell receptor beta chain sequence along with its context. Its antigen is not identified. The repertoire was sequenced with immunoSEQ multiplex PCR; TCRdb's copy has only in-frame clones and lacks some. This table has 75,000 to 95,000 clones, about 87% appearing once. This sample was taken from a study of OX40 agonist ivuxolimab in advanced cancers. The study's findings and limits: CD4+ and CD8+ T cells in blood underwent clonal expansion by week 6 at 0.1 to 3.0 mg/kg. Low normalized T-cell clonal expansion was also seen in some nonresponders.

J gave up 2 bases and V 8 bases, and 9 bases lay outside the gene matches. This CDR3 comprises 15 residues. Germline V gene data show CDR1 as SNHLY and CDR2 as FYNNEI. The sequence derives from an adult with an advanced solid tumor such as melanoma, head and neck, liver or kidney cancer. The sample consisted of CD4+ or CD8+ T cells sorted from blood, taken in a trial of the OX40 agonist ivuxolimab. The chain couples TRBV2 to TRBJ2-1; 7 bases are a match to TRBD2. In nucleotides, the CDR3 is TGTGCCAGCGGGGGGAGGGAAACCCCCTACAATGAGCAGTTCTTC. Translated, it gives CASGGRETPYNEQFF.